Each of the 8 T cell receptor beta chains below was sequenced from the same sample in a study of identical twins. One entry per CDR3 protein, called by TCRdb with MiXCR from the 5' RACE reads. Found here are 500,000 or so distinct CDR3 sequences, 22% of them singletons; the top ten hold roughly 0.91%. These data were also filed under a second study, of T cells expressing NK-cell markers.

The sequenced material came from CD4+ T cells sorted from blood. The origin of the receptors is a woman aged 18-30 years in good health.

The V gene is TRBV7-9, the J gene TRBJ1-2, with D possibly being TRBD1 (5 bases). The ends were cut back, 2 bases at V and 8 bases at J, with 18 bases in the middle. The germline V gene has CDR1 SEHNR and CDR2 FQNEAQ (reference sequence). The CDR3 is 15 residues long. The CDR3 coding sequence is TGTGCCAGCAGCTTATCCGCAGGGAGGTGGGACGGCTACACCTTC. The encoded protein is CASSLSAGRWDGYTF. The complete variable domain, with remaining parts taken from reference TRBV7-9 and TRBJ1-2, reads DTGVSQNPRHKITKRGQNVTFRCDPISEHNRLYWYRQTLGQGPEFLTYFQNEAQLEKSRLLSDRFSAERPKGSFSTLEIQRTEQGDSAMYLCASSLSAGRWDGYTFGSGTRLTVV.

The rearrangement joins TRBV20-1 to TRBJ2-2; 7 bases are a match to TRBD2. This CDR3 contains 16 residues. J was trimmed by 3 bases and V by 2 bases; bases with no gene match: 9. The germline CDR1 and CDR2 sequences are DFQATT and SNEGSKA (reference sequence). The CDR3 here is CSARPPGTTHTGELFF. CDR3 bases: TGCAGTGCTAGACCTCCCGGGACTACCCACACCGGGGAGCTGTTTTTT.

The J gene is TRBJ2-1, the V gene TRBV12-3 or TRBV12-4, with D hard to call. This CDR3 contains 13 residues. V lost 3 bases, J lost 9 bases, and 12 bases lay in between. The CDR3 protein is CASSLSARGEQFF. CDR3 bases: TGTGCCAGCAGTTTGTCCGCGCGAGGTGAGCAGTTCTTC.

In this sample, this clonotype turned up a few times. The chain couples TRBV10-3 to TRBJ1-3; D not certain. Germline-derived CDR1 and CDR2 are ENHRY and SYGVKD. The CDR3 totals 13 residues. Trimming pared 6 bases from V and 4 bases from J, leaving 10 bases between. The CDR3 reads CAISQTGGNTIYF. In DNA, the CDR3 is TGTGCCATCAGCCAGACGGGAGGAAACACCATATATTTT.

The table lists this clonotype with many counts. V is TRBV27 and J is TRBJ2-7; possibly TRBD1 or TRBD2 for D (6 bases each). V lost 6 bases to trimming and J lost 4 bases, with 16 bases between them. The germline V gene has CDR1 MNHEY and CDR2 SMNVEV (reference sequence). The CDR3 totals 14 residues. CDR3 DNA: TGTGCCAGCAGCCCCTTAGGGGGGCGATACGAGCAGTACTTC. This sequence encodes CASSPLGGRYEQYF.

V gene TRBV30 combines with J gene TRBJ1-3; no clear D. CDR1 and CDR2 from the germline V gene are GTSNPN and SVGIG (reference sequence). The CDR3 runs 12 residues. Trimming cost V 3 bases and J 0 bases, with 3 bases left between them. The CDR3 region has the DNA TGTGCCTGGAGCCCCTCTGGAAACACCATATATTTT. Residues: CAWSPSGNTIYF.

The CDR3 coding sequence is TGTGCCACCCGCCCGGGGGGGCCTGGAAATGAGCAGTTCTTC. Protein sequence: CATRPGGPGNEQFF. This chain links TRBV11-3 with TRBJ2-1; 8 bases match TRBD2. CDR1 SGHNT and CDR2 YENEEA come from the germline V gene. The trim removed 10 bases at V and 7 bases at J, leaving 12 bases unmatched. This CDR3 is 14 amino acids long.

This clonotype came up a few times. The chain uses TRBV7-9 and TRBJ2-7; 11 positions agree with TRBD2. V was clipped by 5 bases and J by 3 bases; unmatched bases: 6. Germline CDR1 reads SEHNR; CDR2 reads FQNEAQ (reference sequence). The CDR3 covers 15 residues. CDR3 coding DNA: TGTGCCAGCAGCCCCGAACTAGCGGGGGACTACGAGCAGTACTTC. Its translation: CASSPELAGDYEQYF.